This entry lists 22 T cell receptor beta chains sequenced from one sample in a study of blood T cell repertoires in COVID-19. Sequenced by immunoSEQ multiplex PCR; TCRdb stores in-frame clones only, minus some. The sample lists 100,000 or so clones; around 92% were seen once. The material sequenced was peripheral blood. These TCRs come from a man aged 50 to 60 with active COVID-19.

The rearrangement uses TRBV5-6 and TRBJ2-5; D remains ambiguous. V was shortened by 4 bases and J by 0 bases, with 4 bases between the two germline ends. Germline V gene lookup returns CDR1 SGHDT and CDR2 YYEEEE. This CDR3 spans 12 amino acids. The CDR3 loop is CASSLYQETQYF. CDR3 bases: TGTGCCAGCAGCCTGTACCAAGAGACCCAGTACTTC.

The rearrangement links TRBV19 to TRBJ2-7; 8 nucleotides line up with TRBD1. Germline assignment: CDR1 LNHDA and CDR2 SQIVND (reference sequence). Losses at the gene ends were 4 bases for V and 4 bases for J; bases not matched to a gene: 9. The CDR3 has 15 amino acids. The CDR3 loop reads CASSTDLRDRYEQYF. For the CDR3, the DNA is TGTGCCAGTAGTACTGATCTCAGGGACAGGTACGAGCAGTACTTC.

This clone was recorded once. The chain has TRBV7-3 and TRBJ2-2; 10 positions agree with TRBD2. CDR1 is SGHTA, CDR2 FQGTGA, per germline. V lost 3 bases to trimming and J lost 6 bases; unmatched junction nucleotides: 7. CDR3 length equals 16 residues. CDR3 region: CASSFGLAGVSGELFF. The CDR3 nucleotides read TGTGCCAGCAGCTTCGGGCTAGCGGGAGTGTCCGGGGAGCTGTTTTTT.

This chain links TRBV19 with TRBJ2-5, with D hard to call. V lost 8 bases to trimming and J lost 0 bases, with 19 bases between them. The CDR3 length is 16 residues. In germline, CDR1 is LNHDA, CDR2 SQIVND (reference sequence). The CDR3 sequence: CASPHPINRHQETQYF. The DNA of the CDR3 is TGTGCCAGTCCTCACCCAATTAACAGACACCAAGAGACCCAGTACTTC.

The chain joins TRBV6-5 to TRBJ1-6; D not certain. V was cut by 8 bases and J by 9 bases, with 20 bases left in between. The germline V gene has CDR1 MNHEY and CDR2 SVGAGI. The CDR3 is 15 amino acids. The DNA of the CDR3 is TGTGCCAGCCGGAGTAATGAGCCCCTAATTTCACCCCTCCACTTT. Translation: CASRSNEPLISPLHF.

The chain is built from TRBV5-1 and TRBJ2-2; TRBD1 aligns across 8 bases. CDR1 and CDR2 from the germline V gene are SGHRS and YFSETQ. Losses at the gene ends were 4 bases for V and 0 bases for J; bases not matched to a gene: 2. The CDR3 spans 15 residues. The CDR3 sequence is CASSATGANTGELFF. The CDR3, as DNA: TGCGCCAGCAGCGCGACAGGGGCGAACACCGGGGAGCTGTTTTTT.

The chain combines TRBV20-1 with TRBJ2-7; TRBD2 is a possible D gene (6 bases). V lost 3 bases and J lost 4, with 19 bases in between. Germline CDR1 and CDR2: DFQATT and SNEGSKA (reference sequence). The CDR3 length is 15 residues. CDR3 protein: CSASGSGVRGYEQYF. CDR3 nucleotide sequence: TGCAGTGCTAGTGGTTCGGGGGTGAGAGGTTACGAGCAGTACTTC.

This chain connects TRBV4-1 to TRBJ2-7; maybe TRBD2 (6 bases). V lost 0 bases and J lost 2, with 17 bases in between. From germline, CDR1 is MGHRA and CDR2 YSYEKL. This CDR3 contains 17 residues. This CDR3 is CASSQDIERGATYEQYF. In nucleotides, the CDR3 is TGCGCCAGCAGCCAAGATATAGAGCGCGGGGCCACCTACGAGCAGTACTTC.

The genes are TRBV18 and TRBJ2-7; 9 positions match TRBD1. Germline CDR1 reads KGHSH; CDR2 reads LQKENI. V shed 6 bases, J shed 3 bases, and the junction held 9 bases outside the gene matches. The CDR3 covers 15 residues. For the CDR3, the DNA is TGTGCCAGCTCCCCTTGGGGGACAGGGATCTACGAGCAGTACTTC. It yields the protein CASSPWGTGIYEQYF.

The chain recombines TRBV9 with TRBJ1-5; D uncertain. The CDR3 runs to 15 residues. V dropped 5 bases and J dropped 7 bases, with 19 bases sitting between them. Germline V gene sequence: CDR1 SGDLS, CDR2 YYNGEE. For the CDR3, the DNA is TGTGCCAGCAGTCTTTCCGGAGGGAAGGACCAGCCCCAGCATTTT. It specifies CASSLSGGKDQPQHF.

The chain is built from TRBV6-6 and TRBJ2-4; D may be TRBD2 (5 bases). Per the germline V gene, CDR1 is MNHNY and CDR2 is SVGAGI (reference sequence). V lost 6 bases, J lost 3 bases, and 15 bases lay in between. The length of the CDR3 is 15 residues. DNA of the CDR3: TGTGCCAGCAGGACCTTGGAGGTTGGCAAAAACATTCAGTACTTC. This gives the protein CASRTLEVGKNIQYF.

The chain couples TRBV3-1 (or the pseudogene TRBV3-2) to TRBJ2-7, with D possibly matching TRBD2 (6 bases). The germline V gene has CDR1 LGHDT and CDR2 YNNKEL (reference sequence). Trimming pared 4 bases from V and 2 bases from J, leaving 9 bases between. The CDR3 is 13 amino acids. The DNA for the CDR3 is TGTGCCAGCAGCCGGAGGGACGCCTACGAGCAGTACTTC. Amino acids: CASSRRDAYEQYF.

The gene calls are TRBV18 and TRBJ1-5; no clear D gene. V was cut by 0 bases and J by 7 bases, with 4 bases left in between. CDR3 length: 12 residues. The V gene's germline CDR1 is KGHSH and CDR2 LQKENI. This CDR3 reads CASSPPGQPQHF. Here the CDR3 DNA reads TGTGCCAGCTCACCACCGGGCCAGCCCCAGCATTTT.

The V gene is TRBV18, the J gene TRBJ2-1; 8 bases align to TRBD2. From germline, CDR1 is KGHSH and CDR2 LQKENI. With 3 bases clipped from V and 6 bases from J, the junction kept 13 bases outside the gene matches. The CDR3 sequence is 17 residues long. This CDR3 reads CASSPTPPGLGINEQFF. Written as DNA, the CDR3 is TGTGCCAGCTCACCCACACCACCGGGACTAGGTATCAATGAGCAGTTCTTC.

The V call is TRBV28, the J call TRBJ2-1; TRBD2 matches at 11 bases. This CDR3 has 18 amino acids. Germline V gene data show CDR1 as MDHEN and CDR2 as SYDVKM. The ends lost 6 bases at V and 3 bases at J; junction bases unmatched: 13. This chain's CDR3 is CASSSLGLAGGNYNEQFF. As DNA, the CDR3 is TGTGCCAGCAGCAGCTTAGGGCTAGCGGGAGGAAACTACAATGAGCAGTTCTTC.

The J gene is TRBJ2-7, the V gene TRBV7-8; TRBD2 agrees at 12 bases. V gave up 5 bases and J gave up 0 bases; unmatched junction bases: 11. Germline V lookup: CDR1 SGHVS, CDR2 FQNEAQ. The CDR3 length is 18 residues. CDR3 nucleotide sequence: TGTGCCAGCAGCCGGACTAGCGGGAAACCTAAGAGCTCCTACGAGCAGTACTTC. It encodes CASSRTSGKPKSSYEQYF.

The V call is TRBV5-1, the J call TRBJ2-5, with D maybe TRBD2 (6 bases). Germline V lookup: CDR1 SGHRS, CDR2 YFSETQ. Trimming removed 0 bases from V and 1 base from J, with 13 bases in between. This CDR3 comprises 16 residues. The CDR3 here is CASSLEWGGLQETQYF. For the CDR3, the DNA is TGCGCCAGCAGCTTGGAATGGGGAGGCCTCCAAGAGACCCAGTACTTC.

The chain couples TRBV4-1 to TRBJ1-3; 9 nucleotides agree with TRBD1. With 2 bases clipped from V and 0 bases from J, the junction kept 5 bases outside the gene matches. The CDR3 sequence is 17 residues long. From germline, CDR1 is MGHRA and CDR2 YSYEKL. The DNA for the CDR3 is TGCGCCAGCAGCCAATTGGGACAGGGCTCCTCTGGAAACACCATATATTTT. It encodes CASSQLGQGSSGNTIYF.

CDR3 sequence: CASSLVTSGSNEQFF. The CDR3 DNA reads TGTGCCAGCAGCTTAGTTACTAGCGGGAGCAATGAGCAGTTCTTC. The chain carries TRBV7-2 and TRBJ2-1; 11 bases map to TRBD2. Trimming took 1 base from V and 6 from J; bases not matched to a gene: 2. This CDR3 has 15 amino acids. In germline, CDR1 is SGHTA, CDR2 FQGNSA.

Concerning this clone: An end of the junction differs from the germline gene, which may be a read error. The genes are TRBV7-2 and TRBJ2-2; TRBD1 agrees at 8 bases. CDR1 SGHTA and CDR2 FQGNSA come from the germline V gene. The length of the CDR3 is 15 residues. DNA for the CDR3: TGTGCCAGCAGCCCCCAGGGGGCGAATACCGGGGAGCTGTTTTTT. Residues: CASSPQGANTGELFF.

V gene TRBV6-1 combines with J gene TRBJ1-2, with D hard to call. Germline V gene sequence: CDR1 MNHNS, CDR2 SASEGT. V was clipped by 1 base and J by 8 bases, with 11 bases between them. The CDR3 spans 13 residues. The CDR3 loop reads CASSEVVRIGYTF. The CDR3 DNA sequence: TGTGCCAGCAGTGAAGTTGTCAGAATAGGCTACACCTTC.

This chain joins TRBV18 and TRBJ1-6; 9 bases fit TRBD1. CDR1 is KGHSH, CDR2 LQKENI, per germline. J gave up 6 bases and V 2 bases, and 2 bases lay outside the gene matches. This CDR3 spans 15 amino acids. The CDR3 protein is CASSPGQGLNSPLHF. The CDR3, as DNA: TGTGCCAGCTCACCAGGACAGGGGCTTAATTCACCCCTCCACTTT.